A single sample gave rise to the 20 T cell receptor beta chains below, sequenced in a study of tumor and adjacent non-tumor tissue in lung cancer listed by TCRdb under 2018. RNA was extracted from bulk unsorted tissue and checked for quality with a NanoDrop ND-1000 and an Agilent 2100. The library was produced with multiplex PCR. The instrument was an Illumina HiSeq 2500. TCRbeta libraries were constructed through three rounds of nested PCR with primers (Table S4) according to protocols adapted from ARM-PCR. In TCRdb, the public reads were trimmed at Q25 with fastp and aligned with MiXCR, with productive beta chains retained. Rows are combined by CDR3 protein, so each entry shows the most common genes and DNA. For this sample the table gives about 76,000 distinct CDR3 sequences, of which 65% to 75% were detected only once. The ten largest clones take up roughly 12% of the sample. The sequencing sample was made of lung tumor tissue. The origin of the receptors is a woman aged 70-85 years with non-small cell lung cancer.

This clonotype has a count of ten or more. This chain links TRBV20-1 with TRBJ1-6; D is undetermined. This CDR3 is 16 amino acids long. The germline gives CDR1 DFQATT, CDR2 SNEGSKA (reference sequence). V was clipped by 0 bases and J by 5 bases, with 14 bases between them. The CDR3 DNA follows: TGCAGTGCTAGAGATCCGCGCCAGGACGATAATTCACCCCTCCACTTT. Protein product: CSARDPRQDDNSPLHF.

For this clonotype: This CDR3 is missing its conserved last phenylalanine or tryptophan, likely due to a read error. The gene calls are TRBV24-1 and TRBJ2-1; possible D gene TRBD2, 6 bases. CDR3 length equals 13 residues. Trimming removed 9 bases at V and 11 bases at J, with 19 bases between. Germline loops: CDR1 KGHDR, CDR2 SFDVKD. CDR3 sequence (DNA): TGTGCCACCGGGAGGTCTGAAATTTCTAAGCAGTTCATC. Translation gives CATGRSEISKQFI.

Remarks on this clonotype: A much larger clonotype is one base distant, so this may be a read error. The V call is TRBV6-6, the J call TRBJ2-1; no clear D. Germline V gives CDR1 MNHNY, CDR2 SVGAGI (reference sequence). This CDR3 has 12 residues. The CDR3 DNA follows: TGTGCCAGCAGTTACGCTGTCAATGAGCAGCTCTTC. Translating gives CASSYAVNEQLF.

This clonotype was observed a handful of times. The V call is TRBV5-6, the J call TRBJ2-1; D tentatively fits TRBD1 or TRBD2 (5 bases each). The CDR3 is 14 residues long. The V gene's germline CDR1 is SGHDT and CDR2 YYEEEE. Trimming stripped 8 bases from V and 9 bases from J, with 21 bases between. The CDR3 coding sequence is TGTGCCAGTAGCAGGGACGGTTCTTTGGGTGAGCAGTTCTTC. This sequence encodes CASSRDGSLGEQFF.

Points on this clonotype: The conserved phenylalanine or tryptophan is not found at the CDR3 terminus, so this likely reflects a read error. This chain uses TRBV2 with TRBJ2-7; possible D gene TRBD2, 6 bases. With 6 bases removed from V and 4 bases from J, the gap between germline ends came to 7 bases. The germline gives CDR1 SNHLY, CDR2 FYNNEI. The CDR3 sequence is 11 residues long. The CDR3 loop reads CASRSGYEQYI. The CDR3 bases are TGTGCCAGCAGGAGCGGGTACGAGCAGTACATC.

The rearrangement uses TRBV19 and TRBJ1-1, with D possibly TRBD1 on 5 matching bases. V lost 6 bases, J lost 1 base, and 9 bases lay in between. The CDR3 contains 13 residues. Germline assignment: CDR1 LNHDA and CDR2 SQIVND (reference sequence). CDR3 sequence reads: CASSPTGNTEAFF. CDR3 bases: TGTGCCAGTAGCCCTACAGGGAACACTGAAGCTTTCTTT.

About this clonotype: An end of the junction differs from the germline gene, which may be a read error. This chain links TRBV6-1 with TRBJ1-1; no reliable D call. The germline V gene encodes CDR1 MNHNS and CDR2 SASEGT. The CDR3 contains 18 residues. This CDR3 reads CASSILKLTVLGNTEALF. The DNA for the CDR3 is TGTGCCAGCAGCATCTTAAAACTCACAGTATTGGGGAACACTGAAGCTCTCTTT.

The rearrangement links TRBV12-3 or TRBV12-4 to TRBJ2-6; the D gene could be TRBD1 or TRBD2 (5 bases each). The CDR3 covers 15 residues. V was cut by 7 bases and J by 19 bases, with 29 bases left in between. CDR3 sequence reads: CASTNMGVGANVPTF. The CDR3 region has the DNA TGTGCCAGCACCAATATGGGGGTTGGGGCCAACGTCCCTACTTTC.

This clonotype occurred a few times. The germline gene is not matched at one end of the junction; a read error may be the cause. The CDR3 spells CASSHLSWTSGDYTGGLFF. Written as DNA, the CDR3 is TGTGCTAGCAGCCACCTAAGCTGGACTAGCGGGGACTACACCGGGGGGCTGTTTTTT. This chain joins TRBV12-3 or TRBV12-4 and TRBJ2-2; TRBD2 matches at 12 bases. This CDR3 comprises 19 residues.

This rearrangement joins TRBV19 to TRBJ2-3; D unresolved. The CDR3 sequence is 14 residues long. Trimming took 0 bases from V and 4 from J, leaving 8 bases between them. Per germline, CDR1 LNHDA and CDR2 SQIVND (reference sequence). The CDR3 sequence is CASSIDGRPDTQYF. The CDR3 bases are TGTGCCAGTAGTATAGATGGCCGTCCAGATACGCAGTATTTT.

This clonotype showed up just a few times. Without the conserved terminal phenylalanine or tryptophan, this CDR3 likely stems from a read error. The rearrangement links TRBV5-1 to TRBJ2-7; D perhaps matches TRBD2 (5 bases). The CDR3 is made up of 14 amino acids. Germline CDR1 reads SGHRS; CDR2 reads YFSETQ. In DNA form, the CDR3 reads TGCGCCAGTAGCTTGGAGTTAGACTACTACGAGCAGTACTTA. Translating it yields CASSLELDYYEQYL.

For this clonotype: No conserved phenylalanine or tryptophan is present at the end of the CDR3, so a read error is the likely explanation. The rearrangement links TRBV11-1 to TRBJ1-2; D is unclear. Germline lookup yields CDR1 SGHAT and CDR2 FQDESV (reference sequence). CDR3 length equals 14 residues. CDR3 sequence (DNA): TGTGCCAGCAGCCCCGGGATAGCGAACTATGGTTACACCATC. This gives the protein CASSPGIANYGYTI.

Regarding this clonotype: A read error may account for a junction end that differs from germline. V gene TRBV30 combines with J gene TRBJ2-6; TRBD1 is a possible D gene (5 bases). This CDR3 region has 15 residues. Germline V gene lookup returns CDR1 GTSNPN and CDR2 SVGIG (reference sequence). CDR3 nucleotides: TGTGCCTGGAGTTCTACAAGGTTTGGGGCCAACGTCCTGGCTTTC. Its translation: CAWSSTRFGANVLAF. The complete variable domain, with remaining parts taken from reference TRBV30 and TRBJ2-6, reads SQTIHQWPATLVQPVGSPLSLECTVEGTSNPNLYWYRQAAGRGLQLLFYSVGIGQISSEVPQNLSASRPQDRQFILSSKKLLLSDSGFYLCAWSSTRFGANVLAFGAGSRLTVL.

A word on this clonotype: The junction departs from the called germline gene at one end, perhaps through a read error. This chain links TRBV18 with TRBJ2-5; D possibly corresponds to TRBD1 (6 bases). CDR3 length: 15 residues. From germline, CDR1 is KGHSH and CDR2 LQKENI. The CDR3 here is CASSLPGQIQGTQYF. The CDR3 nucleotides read TGTGCCAGCTCACTACCGGGACAAATCCAAGGGACCCAGTACTTC.

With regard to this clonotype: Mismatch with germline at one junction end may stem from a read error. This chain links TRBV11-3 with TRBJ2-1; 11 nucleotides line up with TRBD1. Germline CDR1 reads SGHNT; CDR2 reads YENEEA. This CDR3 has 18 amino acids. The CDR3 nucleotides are TGTACCAGCAGCTACGGGACAGGGGGGCTAACGAGGGGGAATGAACAGTTCTTC. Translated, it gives CTSSYGTGGLTRGNEQFF.

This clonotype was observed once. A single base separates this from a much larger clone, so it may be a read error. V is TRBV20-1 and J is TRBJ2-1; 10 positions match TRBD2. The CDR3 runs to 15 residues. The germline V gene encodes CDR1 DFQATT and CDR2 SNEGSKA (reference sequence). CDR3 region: CSAKKASGSYNEEFF. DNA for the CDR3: TGCAGTGCTAAGAAGGCTAGCGGGAGTTACAATGAGGAGTTCTTC.

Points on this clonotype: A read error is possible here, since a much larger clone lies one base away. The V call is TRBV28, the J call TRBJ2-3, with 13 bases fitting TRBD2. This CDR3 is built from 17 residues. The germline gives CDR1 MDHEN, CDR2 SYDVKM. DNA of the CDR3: TGTGCCAGCAGTGGTGCCGGGACTAGCGGGACCGGGGGTACGCAGTGTTTT. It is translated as CASSGAGTSGTGGTQCF.

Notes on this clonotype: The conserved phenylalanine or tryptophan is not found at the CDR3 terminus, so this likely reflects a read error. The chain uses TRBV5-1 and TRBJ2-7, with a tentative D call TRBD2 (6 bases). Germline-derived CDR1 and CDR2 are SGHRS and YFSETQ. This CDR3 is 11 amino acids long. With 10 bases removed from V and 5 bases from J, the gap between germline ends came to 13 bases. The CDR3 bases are TGCGCCGGCGGGACTTCGCACGAGCAGTACTTA. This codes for CAGGTSHEQYL.

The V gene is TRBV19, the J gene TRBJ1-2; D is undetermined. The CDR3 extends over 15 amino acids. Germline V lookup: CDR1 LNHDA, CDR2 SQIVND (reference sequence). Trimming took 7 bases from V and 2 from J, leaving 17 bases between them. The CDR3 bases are TGTGCCAGTACTCCCTCACCGCAGCTAAACTATGGCTACACCTTC. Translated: CASTPSPQLNYGYTF.

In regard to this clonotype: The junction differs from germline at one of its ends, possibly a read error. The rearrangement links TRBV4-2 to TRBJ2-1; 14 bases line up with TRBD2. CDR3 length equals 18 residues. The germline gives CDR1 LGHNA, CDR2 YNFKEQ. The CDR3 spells CVSRPTSGRVNPYNEQFF. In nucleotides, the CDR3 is TGTGTCAGCAGGCCGACTAGCGGGAGGGTGAATCCCTACAACGAGCAGTTCTTC.